This T cell receptor (beta chain) was profiled in a study of cytomegalovirus exposure and HLA in healthy donors. Study context: Among roughly 180 million T cells, an earlier analysis found about 100 million unique TCR beta sequences. Within an early data release were 65 million to 90 million unique TCRs drawn from HLA-typed donors. Study observations and caveats: According to an earlier analysis, most TCR beta V segments yielded productive rearrangements about 87% or about 30% of the time. Indistinguishable V segments, including TRBV6-2 and TRBV6-3, were excluded.

The V gene lost 5 bases and the J gene lost 1 base, with 8 bases spanning the gap. The CDR3 has 13 residues. The germline V gene encodes CDR1 SNHLY and CDR2 FYNNEI. It was with 60 Vbeta and 13 Jbeta primers that the PCR ran. Clones were read by immunoSEQ multiplex PCR, and TCRdb kept only the in-frame ones, dropping some. This repertoire shows some 110,000 clones, roughly four fifths found once; its top ten account for roughly 20%. As concerns this clone: Its antigen is unidentified.

The source of this sequence is a man aged 30-40 years in good health and CMV-seropositive. The chain combines TRBV2 with TRBJ2-5, with a tentative D call TRBD2 (6 bases). The sequenced material came from PBMCs. CDR3 DNA: TGTGCCAGCAGTTATAGCGGCCAAGAGACCCAGTACTTC. Protein sequence: CASSYSGQETQYF. The complete variable domain, with remaining parts taken from reference TRBV2 and TRBJ2-5, reads EPEVTQTPSHQVTQMGQEVILRCVPISNHLYFYWYRQILGQKVEFLVSFYNNEISEKSEIFDDQFSVERPDGSNFTLKIRSTKLEDSAMYFCASSYSGQETQYFGPGTRLLVL.